This entry features one TCR beta chain sequence. As processed by the authors: Amplification of reference gene primers was used by the study to estimate nucleated cell counts. Libraries were prepared by immunoSEQ multiplex PCR; TCRdb keeps only in-frame clonotypes and omits some of them. The V and J calls and clone size are taken from that table; D and trimming were inferred from the DNA. This repertoire shows more than 85,000 clones, roughly 83% found once; its top ten account for approximately 15%. The source of the sample is a study of blood T cell repertoires in COVID-19. About the study: Sites across the United States, Italy and Spain contributed samples from acute and convalescent COVID-19. Nucleic acid was either cDNA or gDNA, and it came from T cells, B-cell-depleted T cells, or PBMCs.

Germline V lookup: CDR1 GTSNPN, CDR2 SVGIG (reference sequence). Germline trimming cut 5 bases from V and 3 bases from J; bases unmatched to any gene: 0. CDR3 length: 11 amino acids. The sequence was obtained from a woman aged 60-75 years with acute or convalescent COVID-19. The source material was peripheral blood. This chain connects TRBV30 to TRBJ1-1; 7 bases are a match to TRBD1. The CDR3 DNA reads TGTGCCTGGGACAGGGACACTGAAGCTTTCTTT. Residues: CAWDRDTEAFF. Combining the CDR3 with reference TRBV30 and TRBJ1-1 gives the whole variable domain SQTIHQWPATLVQPVGSPLSLECTVEGTSNPNLYWYRQAAGRGLQLLFYSVGIGQISSEVPQNLSASRPQDRQFILSSKKLLLSDSGFYLCAWDRDTEAFFGQGTRLTVV.